The sequence of this T cell receptor beta chain was determined in a study of blood T cell repertoires in COVID-19. The wider study: Sites in the United States, Italy and Spain provided acute and convalescent COVID-19 samples. Nucleic acid was either cDNA or gDNA, and it came from T cells, B-cell-depleted T cells, or PBMCs.

This clone was seen only once. This CDR3 contains 19 residues. Unmatched junction bases numbered 11, after V lost 4 bases and J lost 0 bases. Germline values: CDR1 LGHDT, CDR2 YNNKEL (reference sequence). In the authors' workflow: It was from reference gene primer amplification that nucleated cell counts were estimated. TCRdb's table, derived via immunoSEQ multiplex PCR, lists solely in-frame clones and lacks some. V and J calls and clone size are as listed in that table; D and trimming were resolved from the DNA. The data hold about 210,000 clones, with 75% to 90% observed a single time. The chain combines TRBV3-1 (or the pseudogene TRBV3-2) with TRBJ2-7, with 14 nucleotides matching TRBD2. The receptor comes from a man in his 60s with acute or convalescent COVID-19. Sequencing was carried out using peripheral blood. In nucleotides, the CDR3 is TGTGCCAGCAGCCCCCAAACCGGGACTAGCGGGAGTGTCTCCTACGAGCAGTACTTC. Its translation is CASSPQTGTSGSVSYEQYF.